The 30 T cell receptor beta chains presented below share a single source sample, sequenced in a study of cytomegalovirus exposure and HLA in healthy donors. Clones were sequenced by immunoSEQ multiplex PCR, and TCRdb holds only the in-frame ones, with some missing. Found here are some 90,000 clones, roughly 87% of them singletons; the top ten hold 6% to 6.5%. Sequencing was done on a sample of PBMCs. Receptors originate from a man aged 18-30 years in good health and CMV-seropositive.

This chain connects TRBV6-6 to TRBJ1-2; 7 bases are a match to TRBD1. The junction had 1 base not matched to a gene; V was cut back by 0 bases and J by 6 bases. The CDR3 contains 13 residues. Germline V CDR1 and CDR2: MNHNY, SVGAGI (reference sequence). The CDR3 DNA reads as TGTGCCAGCAGTTACTCAGGGACAGATGGCTACACCTTC. This gives the protein CASSYSGTDGYTF.

This rearrangement joins TRBV5-4 to TRBJ2-2; no firm D call. CDR1 and CDR2 from the germline V gene are SGHNT and YYREEE (reference sequence). V was cut by 3 bases and J by 4 bases, with 10 bases left in between. This CDR3 spans 14 amino acids. The CDR3 loop is CASSSSVLTGELFF. The CDR3 DNA sequence: TGTGCCAGCAGCTCGAGCGTACTCACCGGGGAGCTGTTTTTT. Full variable domain (rest looked up from reference TRBV5-4 and TRBJ2-2): ETGVTQSPTHLIKTRGQQVTLRCSSQSGHNTVSWYQQALGQGPQFIFQYYREEENGRGNFPPRFSGLQFPNYSSELNVNALELDDSALYLCASSSSVLTGELFFGEGSRLTVL.

This chain uses TRBV6-5 with TRBJ2-1; 11 nucleotides agree with TRBD2. With V trimmed by 4 bases and J by 5 bases, 7 bases remained unmatched. The CDR3 has 16 amino acids. The germline V gene has CDR1 MNHEY and CDR2 SVGAGI. CDR3 coding DNA: TGTGCCAGCAGTTCAAATCTAGCGGGAGGACACAATGAGCAGTTCTTC. Amino acids: CASSSNLAGGHNEQFF.

Only a few counts were recorded for this clone. V gene TRBV10-3 combines with J gene TRBJ1-4; D gene ambiguous. This CDR3 has 14 amino acids. CDR1 and CDR2 (germline): ENHRY, SYGVKD. Deletions cut 2 bases from V and 4 bases from J, with 8 bases between. CDR3 DNA sequence: TGTGCCATCAGTGAGGGCAGGTATAATGAAAAACTGTTTTTT. Its protein is CAISEGRYNEKLFF.

The genes are TRBV5-4 and TRBJ1-2, with TRBD1 identical over 7 bases. The germline V gene has CDR1 SGHNT and CDR2 YYREEE (reference sequence). The length of the CDR3 is 14 residues. V was pared by 3 bases and J by 7 bases, with 9 bases of the junction left unmatched. CDR3 in amino acids: CASSSPTGFGGYTF. CDR3 nucleotides: TGTGCCAGCAGCTCGCCGACAGGGTTTGGTGGCTACACCTTC.

This clone was recorded once. The chain is built from TRBV2 and TRBJ1-5; 7 bases match TRBD1. The CDR3 consists of 14 residues. Germline-derived CDR1 and CDR2 are SNHLY and FYNNEI. Germline trimming cut 3 bases from V and 4 bases from J; bases unmatched to any gene: 3. CDR3 nucleotides: TGTGCCAGCAGTGAGACAGGGAGTAATCAGCCCCAGCATTTT. Protein: CASSETGSNQPQHF.

Remarks on this clone: Other nucleotide sequences from this sample produce the same CDR3. V gene TRBV5-1 combines with J gene TRBJ1-1, with TRBD1 matching 8 bases. The CDR3 has 13 amino acids. V shed 3 bases, J shed 4 bases, and the junction held 2 bases outside the gene matches. Looked up from germline, CDR1 is SGHRS and CDR2 is YFSETQ. The CDR3 sequence: CASSSGQGTEAFF. In DNA form, the CDR3 reads TGCGCCAGCAGCTCCGGACAGGGCACTGAAGCTTTCTTT.

The rearrangement uses TRBV4-3 and TRBJ2-2; unclear D gene. CDR3 size: 14 residues. CDR1 and CDR2 (germline): LGHNA, YSLEER. Trimming took off 1 base at V and 5 bases at J, with 8 bases between the two ends. The CDR3 spells CASSQGPRTGELFF. Here the CDR3 DNA reads TGCGCCAGCAGCCAAGGCCCCCGGACCGGGGAGCTGTTTTTT.

V gene TRBV4-3 combines with J gene TRBJ2-3; D perhaps matches TRBD2 (6 bases). The CDR3 is made up of 16 amino acids. V was shortened by 0 bases and J by 1 base, with 11 bases between the two germline ends. Germline loops: CDR1 LGHNA, CDR2 YSLEER. This CDR3 reads CASSQDYGEGTDTQYF. Written as DNA, the CDR3 is TGCGCCAGCAGCCAAGATTACGGGGAGGGCACAGATACGCAGTATTTT.

The chain has TRBV7-2 and TRBJ2-7; no firm D call. V was cut by 6 bases and J by 2 bases, with 11 bases left in between. The CDR3 consists of 13 residues. The germline CDR1 and CDR2 sequences are SGHTA and FQGNSA. The CDR3: CASSPSPPYEQYF. For the CDR3, the DNA is TGTGCCAGCAGTCCGAGCCCACCCTACGAGCAGTACTTC.

The chain joins TRBV7-8 to TRBJ1-1, with 7 bases fitting TRBD1. Germline values: CDR1 SGHVS, CDR2 FQNEAQ. The V gene end was trimmed by 5 bases and the J gene end by 4 bases; junction bases not matched to a gene: 7. This CDR3 spans 14 amino acids. CDR3 coding DNA: TGTGCCAGCAGCGGAGGCGCAGGGGGCACTGAAGCTTTCTTT. As protein: CASSGGAGGTEAFF.

This chain joins TRBV5-4 and TRBJ2-5; possibly TRBD2 for D (6 bases). The CDR3 length is 14 residues. The germline CDR1 and CDR2 sequences are SGHNT and YYREEE (reference sequence). The V end lost 4 bases, the J end lost 1 base, and 11 bases lay between the germline ends. CDR3 bases: TGTGCCAGCAGCGGAGGGGACTTCCAAGAGACCCAGTACTTC. Residues: CASSGGDFQETQYF.

The rearrangement links TRBV7-2 to TRBJ2-1, with TRBD2 matching over 9 bases. The junction had 9 bases not matched to a gene; V was cut back by 5 bases and J by 7 bases. The CDR3 contains 15 residues. Germline lookup yields CDR1 SGHTA and CDR2 FQGNSA. CDR3 in amino acids: CASSPVSGRRNEQFF. The CDR3 DNA is TGTGCCAGCAGCCCCGTGAGCGGGAGGAGGAATGAGCAGTTCTTC.

The genes are TRBV19 and TRBJ2-2, with D uncertain. CDR3 length equals 14 residues. V lost 4 bases, J lost 0 bases, and 6 bases lay in between. Germline CDR1 and CDR2: LNHDA and SQIVND (reference sequence). The CDR3 region has the DNA TGTGCCAGTAGTACACAGACGAACACCGGGGAGCTGTTTTTT. It encodes CASSTQTNTGELFF.

The chain employs TRBV7-3 and TRBJ2-7; TRBD2 agrees at 8 bases. The germline CDR1 and CDR2 sequences are SGHTA and FQGTGA. The trim removed 5 bases at V and 3 bases at J, leaving 9 bases unmatched. The CDR3 contains 15 residues. CDR3 nucleotide sequence: TGTGCCAGCAGCCCGGGGGGGGACACCTTCTACGAGCAGTACTTC. Encoded protein: CASSPGGDTFYEQYF. Together with reference TRBV7-3 and TRBJ2-7, the CDR3 gives the full variable domain: GAGVSQTPSNKVTEKGKYVELRCDPISGHTALYWYRQSLGQGPEFLIYFQGTGAADDSGLPNDRFFAVRPEGSVSTLKIQRTERGDSAVYLCASSPGGDTFYEQYFGPGTRLTVT.

This rearrangement joins TRBV7-9 to TRBJ2-1; perhaps TRBD1 as D (5 bases). Between the trimmed V and J ends, which lost 5 bases and 0 bases, there was a span of 17 bases. This CDR3 has 17 amino acids. The germline V gene has CDR1 SEHNR and CDR2 FQNEAQ (reference sequence). CDR3 nucleotide sequence: TGTGCCAGCAGCGATTTACTTTGGGGCAACTCCTACAATGAGCAGTTCTTC. It codes for CASSDLLWGNSYNEQFF.

V gene TRBV28 combines with J gene TRBJ1-2; 7 nucleotides align to TRBD1. CDR3 length equals 13 residues. The trim removed 5 bases at V and 8 bases at J, leaving 8 bases unmatched. In germline, CDR1 is MDHEN, CDR2 SYDVKM. Here the CDR3 DNA reads TGTGCCAGCAGTGGGAACAGGGGAGCCGGCTACACCTTC. It codes for CASSGNRGAGYTF.

The chain is built from TRBV7-9 and TRBJ2-5, with D perhaps TRBD1 (5 bases). Looked up from germline, CDR1 is SEHNR and CDR2 is FQNEAQ (reference sequence). V lost 5 bases, J lost 7 bases, and 14 bases lay in between. The CDR3 extends over 13 amino acids. This CDR3 is CASSPEGVVTQYF. The CDR3 DNA is TGTGCCAGCAGCCCCGAAGGGGTGGTGACCCAGTACTTC.

This clone came up many times. This chain links TRBV9 with TRBJ1-4, with D possibly TRBD1 on 5 matching bases. This CDR3 comprises 14 residues. Germline CDR1 SGDLS, CDR2 YYNGEE. Trimming pared 0 bases from V and 7 bases from J, leaving 10 bases between. CDR3 sequence reads: CASSVEGNGEKLFF. The CDR3 DNA is TGTGCCAGCAGCGTAGAGGGGAATGGTGAAAAACTGTTTTTT.

The V and J genes are TRBV2 and TRBJ2-3, with TRBD1 matching over 7 bases. Per germline, CDR1 SNHLY and CDR2 FYNNEI. The V segment lost 8 bases and the J segment 1 base; nucleotides outside the gene matches: 6. This CDR3 has 14 residues. The CDR3 DNA is TGTGCCAGCGAAAGGGACAGACGCACAGATACGCAGTATTTT. This codes for CASERDRRTDTQYF.

J is TRBJ2-3 and V is TRBV5-4; 7 nucleotides match TRBD1. Trimming took 2 bases from V and 1 from J; bases not matched to a gene: 1. CDR1 is SGHNT and CDR2 is YYREEE in the germline V gene (reference sequence). This CDR3 has 14 residues. The CDR3 protein is CASSFGTGTDTQYF. CDR3 sequence (DNA): TGTGCCAGCAGCTTCGGGACAGGCACAGATACGCAGTATTTT.

The V call is TRBV21-1, the J call TRBJ1-5; the table names TRBD1, a call not compared with the DNA. TRBV21-1 is given as a pseudogene. This CDR3 spans 19 amino acids. The DNA of the CDR3 is TGTGCCAGCAGCAAAGGTATCACTAACCCAGGGGTAAGCAATCAGCCCCAGCATTTT. Residues: CASSKGITNPGVSNQPQHF.

This rearrangement joins TRBV6-5 to TRBJ1-1; TRBD1 aligns across 7 bases. V lost 6 bases and J lost 6; bases outside the gene matches: 10. Germline V gene lookup returns CDR1 MNHEY and CDR2 SVGAGI. There are 14 residues in the CDR3. The CDR3 spells CASSPVDRWAEAFF. The CDR3 nucleotides read TGTGCCAGCAGCCCCGTGGACAGGTGGGCTGAAGCTTTCTTT.

The chain combines TRBV7-8 with TRBJ2-7; D is undetermined. There are 14 residues in the CDR3. Germline V lookup: CDR1 SGHVS, CDR2 FQNEAQ. Trimming left V 0 bases short and J 6 bases short, with 12 bases between. The CDR3 nucleotides read TGTGCCAGCAGCTTAGCCGACAATACTTTCGAGCAGTACTTC. It specifies CASSLADNTFEQYF. Together with reference TRBV7-8 and TRBJ2-7, the CDR3 gives the full variable domain: GAGVSQSPRYKVAKRGQDVALRCDPISGHVSLFWYQQALGQGPEFLTYFQNEAQLDKSGLPSDRFFAERPEGSVSTLKIQRTQQEDSAVYLCASSLADNTFEQYFGPGTRLTVT.

The chain employs TRBV28 and TRBJ2-7, with 7 nucleotides matching TRBD2. Trimming took 5 bases from V and 0 from J; bases not matched to a gene: 10. CDR3 length: 16 amino acids. Germline CDR1 and CDR2: MDHEN and SYDVKM. The CDR3, as DNA: TGTGCCAGCAGTCTCGGGACTATCGGCGGCTCCTACGAGCAGTACTTC. Translation gives CASSLGTIGGSYEQYF. The full variable domain, rest sourced from reference TRBV28 and TRBJ2-7, is DVKVTQSSRYLVKRTGEKVFLECVQDMDHENMFWYRQDPGLGLRLIYFSYDVKMKEKGDIPEGYSVSREKKERFSLILESASTNQTSMYLCASSLGTIGGSYEQYFGPGTRLTVT.

V gene TRBV5-1 combines with J gene TRBJ2-2; the D gene is possibly TRBD2 (6 bases). This CDR3 comprises 16 residues. V dropped 2 bases and J dropped 2 bases, with 13 bases sitting between them. The V gene's germline CDR1 is SGHRS and CDR2 YFSETQ. In DNA form, the CDR3 reads TGCGCCAGCAGCTTCGCCACTAGCCAAAACACCGGGGAGCTGTTTTTT. As protein: CASSFATSQNTGELFF. Complete variable domain (other parts from reference TRBV5-1 and TRBJ2-2): KAGVTQTPRYLIKTRGQQVTLSCSPISGHRSVSWYQQTPGQGLQFLFEYFSETQRNKGNFPGRFSGRQFSNSRSEMNVSTLELGDSALYLCASSFATSQNTGELFFGEGSRLTVL.

The chain uses TRBV4-3 and TRBJ2-7; possibly TRBD1 for D (5 bases). The CDR3 is made up of 15 amino acids. Trimming removed 2 bases from V and 1 base from J, with 12 bases in between. Germline lookup yields CDR1 LGHNA and CDR2 YSLEER. The DNA of the CDR3 is TGCGCCAGCAGCCAACAGGTGGCAGGGTCCTACGAGCAGTACTTC. It encodes CASSQQVAGSYEQYF.

The chain employs TRBV7-2 and TRBJ2-7, with 8 bases matching TRBD1. The length of the CDR3 is 15 residues. Germline trimming cut 1 base from V and 3 bases from J; bases unmatched to any gene: 5. Germline CDR1 is SGHTA and CDR2 is FQGNSA. The CDR3 here is CASSLGQGSVYEQYF. The CDR3, as DNA: TGTGCCAGCAGCTTAGGACAGGGGAGTGTCTACGAGCAGTACTTC.

The chain joins TRBV7-8 to TRBJ2-5; tentatively, D is TRBD1 (5 bases). The CDR3 loop spans 14 amino acids. The germline V and J ends were trimmed by 1 base and 7 bases, with 13 bases remaining between them. Germline V gene data show CDR1 as SGHVS and CDR2 as FQNEAQ. This CDR3 is CASSLDGRQGTQYF. DNA for the CDR3: TGTGCCAGCAGCTTAGACGGCAGGCAGGGGACCCAGTACTTC.

The J gene is TRBJ1-1, the V gene TRBV6-5, with 9 bases lining up with TRBD1. Germline V CDR1 and CDR2: MNHEY, SVGAGI. The J segment lost 6 bases and the V segment lost 2 bases, leaving 1 base of the junction unmatched. The CDR3 sequence is 13 residues long. CDR3 DNA sequence: TGTGCCAGCAGTTACCGGACAGGGGCTGAAGCTTTCTTT. Residues: CASSYRTGAEAFF.